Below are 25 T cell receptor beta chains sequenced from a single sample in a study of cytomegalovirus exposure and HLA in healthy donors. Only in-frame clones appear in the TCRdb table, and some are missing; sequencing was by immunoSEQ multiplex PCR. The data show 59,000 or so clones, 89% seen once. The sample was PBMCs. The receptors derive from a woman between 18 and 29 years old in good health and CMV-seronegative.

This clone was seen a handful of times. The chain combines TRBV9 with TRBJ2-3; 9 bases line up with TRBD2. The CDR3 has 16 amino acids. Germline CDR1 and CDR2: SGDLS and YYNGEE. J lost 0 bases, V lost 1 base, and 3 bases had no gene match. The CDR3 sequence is CASSVLAGHSTDTQYF. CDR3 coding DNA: TGTGCCAGCAGCGTACTAGCGGGACATAGCACAGATACGCAGTATTTT.

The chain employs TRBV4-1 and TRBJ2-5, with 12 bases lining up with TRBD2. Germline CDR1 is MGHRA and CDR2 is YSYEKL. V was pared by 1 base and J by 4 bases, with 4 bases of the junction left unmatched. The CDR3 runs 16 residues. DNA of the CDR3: TGCGCCAGCAGCCAAGGCCCTAGCGGGGGGGGAGAGACCCAGTACTTC. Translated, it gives CASSQGPSGGGETQYF.

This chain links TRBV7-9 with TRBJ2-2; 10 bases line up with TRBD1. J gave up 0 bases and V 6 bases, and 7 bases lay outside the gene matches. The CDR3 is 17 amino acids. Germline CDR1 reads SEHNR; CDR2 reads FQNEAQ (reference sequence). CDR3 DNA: TGTGCCAGCAGTCCCGTCGGGACAGGGGCGAACACCGGGGAGCTGTTTTTT. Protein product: CASSPVGTGANTGELFF.

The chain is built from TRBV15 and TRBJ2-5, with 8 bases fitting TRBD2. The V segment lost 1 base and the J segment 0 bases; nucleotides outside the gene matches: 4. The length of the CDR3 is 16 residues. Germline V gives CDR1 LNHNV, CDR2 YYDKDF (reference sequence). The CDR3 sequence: CATSRGSGVDQETQYF. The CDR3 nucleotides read TGTGCCACCAGCAGAGGTAGCGGGGTAGACCAAGAGACCCAGTACTTC.

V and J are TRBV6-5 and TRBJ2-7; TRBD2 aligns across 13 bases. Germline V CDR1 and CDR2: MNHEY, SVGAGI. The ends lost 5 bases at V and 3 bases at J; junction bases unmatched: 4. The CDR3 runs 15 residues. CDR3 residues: CASSTLAGGIYEQYF. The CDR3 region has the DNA TGTGCCAGCAGTACACTAGCGGGAGGGATCTACGAGCAGTACTTC.

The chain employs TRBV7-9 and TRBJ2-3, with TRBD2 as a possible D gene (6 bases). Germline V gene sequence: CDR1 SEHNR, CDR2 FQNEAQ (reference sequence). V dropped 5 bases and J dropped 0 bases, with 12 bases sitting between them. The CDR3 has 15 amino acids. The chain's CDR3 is CASSTLGGSTDTQYF. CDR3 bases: TGTGCCAGCAGCACCCTGGGAGGAAGCACAGATACGCAGTATTTT.

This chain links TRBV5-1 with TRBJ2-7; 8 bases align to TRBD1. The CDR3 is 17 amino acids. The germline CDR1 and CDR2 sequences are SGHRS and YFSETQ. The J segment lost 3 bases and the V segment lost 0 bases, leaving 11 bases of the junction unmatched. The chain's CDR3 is CASSLGKTGVGGYEQYF. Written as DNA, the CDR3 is TGCGCCAGCAGCTTGGGGAAGACAGGGGTCGGTGGCTACGAGCAGTACTTC.

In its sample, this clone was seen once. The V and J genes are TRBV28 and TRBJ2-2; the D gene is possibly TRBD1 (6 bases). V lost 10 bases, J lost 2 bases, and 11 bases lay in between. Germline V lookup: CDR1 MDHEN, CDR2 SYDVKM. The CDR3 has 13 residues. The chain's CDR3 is CATPGHNTGELFF. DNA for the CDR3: TGTGCCACCCCGGGACACAACACCGGGGAGCTGTTTTTT.

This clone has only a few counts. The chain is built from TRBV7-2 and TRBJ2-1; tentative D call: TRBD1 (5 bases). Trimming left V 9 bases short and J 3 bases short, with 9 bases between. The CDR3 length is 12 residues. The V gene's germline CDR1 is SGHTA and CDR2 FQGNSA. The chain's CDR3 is CARQALYNEQFF. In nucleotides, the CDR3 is TGTGCCAGACAGGCCCTCTACAATGAGCAGTTCTTC. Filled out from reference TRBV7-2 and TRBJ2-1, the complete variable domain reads GAGVSQSPSNKVTEKGKDVELRCDPISGHTALYWYRQSLGQGLEFLIYFQGNSAPDKSGLPSDRFSAERTGGSVSTLTIQRTQQEDSAVYLCARQALYNEQFFGPGTRLTVL.

This CDR3 reads CASTFGQMNTGELFF. CDR3 DNA sequence: TGTGCCAGCACCTTCGGACAGATGAACACCGGGGAGCTGTTTTTT. V gene TRBV7-8 combines with J gene TRBJ2-2; TRBD1 might be the D (6 bases). Germline loops: CDR1 SGHVS, CDR2 FQNEAQ. The CDR3 is 15 residues long. V was pared by 7 bases and J by 1 base, with 13 bases between.

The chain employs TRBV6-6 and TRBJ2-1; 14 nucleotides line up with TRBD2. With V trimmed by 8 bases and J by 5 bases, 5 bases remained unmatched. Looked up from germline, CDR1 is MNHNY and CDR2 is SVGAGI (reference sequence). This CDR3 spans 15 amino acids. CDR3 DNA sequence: TGTGCCAGCGAGACTAGCGGGGGGGGTCACAATGAGCAGTTCTTC. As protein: CASETSGGGHNEQFF.

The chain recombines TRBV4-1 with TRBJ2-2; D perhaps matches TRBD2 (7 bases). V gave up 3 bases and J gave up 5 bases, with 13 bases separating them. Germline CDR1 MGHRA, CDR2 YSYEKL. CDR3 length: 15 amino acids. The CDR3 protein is CASSQGGPRTGELFF. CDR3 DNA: TGCGCCAGCAGCCAGGGGGGGCCGCGGACCGGGGAGCTGTTTTTT.

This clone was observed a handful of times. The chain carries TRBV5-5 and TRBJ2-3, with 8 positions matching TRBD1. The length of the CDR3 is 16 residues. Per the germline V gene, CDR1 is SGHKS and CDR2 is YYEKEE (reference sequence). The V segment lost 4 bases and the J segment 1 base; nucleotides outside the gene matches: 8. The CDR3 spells CASSLSWGQGTDTQYF. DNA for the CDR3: TGTGCCAGCAGCCTCTCCTGGGGACAGGGCACAGATACGCAGTATTTT.

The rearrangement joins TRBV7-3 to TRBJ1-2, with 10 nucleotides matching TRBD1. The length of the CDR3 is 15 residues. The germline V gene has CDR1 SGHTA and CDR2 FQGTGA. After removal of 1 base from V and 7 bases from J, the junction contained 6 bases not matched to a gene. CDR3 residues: CASSLSRTGGAGYTF. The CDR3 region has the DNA TGTGCCAGCAGCTTAAGTAGGACAGGGGGTGCTGGCTACACCTTC. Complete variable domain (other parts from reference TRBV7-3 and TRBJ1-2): GAGVSQTPSNKVTEKGKYVELRCDPISGHTALYWYRQSLGQGPEFLIYFQGTGAADDSGLPNDRFFAVRPEGSVSTLKIQRTERGDSAVYLCASSLSRTGGAGYTFGSGTRLTVV.

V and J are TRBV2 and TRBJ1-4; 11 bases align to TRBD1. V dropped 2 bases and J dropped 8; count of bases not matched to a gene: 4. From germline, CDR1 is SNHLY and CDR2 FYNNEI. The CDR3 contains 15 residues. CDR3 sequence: CASSELGTGGEKLFF. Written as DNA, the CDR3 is TGTGCCAGCAGTGAATTGGGGACAGGGGGGGAAAAACTGTTTTTT.

DNA of the CDR3: TGTGCCAGCACCGCGGGGACAGGGGAGGGGAACACTGAAGCTTTCTTT. Translation: CASTAGTGEGNTEAFF. The chain recombines TRBV6-6 with TRBJ1-1, with 10 positions matching TRBD1. Trimming took 7 bases from V and 1 from J; bases not matched to a gene: 9. CDR3 length equals 16 residues. Germline CDR1 and CDR2: MNHNY and SVGAGI (reference sequence).

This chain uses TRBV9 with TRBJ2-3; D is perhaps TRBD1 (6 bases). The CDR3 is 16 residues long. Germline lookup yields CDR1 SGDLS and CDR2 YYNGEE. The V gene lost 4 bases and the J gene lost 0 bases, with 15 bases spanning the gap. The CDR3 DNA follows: TGTGCCAGCAGCCGTCTACAGGGAACTAGCACAGATACGCAGTATTTT. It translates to CASSRLQGTSTDTQYF.

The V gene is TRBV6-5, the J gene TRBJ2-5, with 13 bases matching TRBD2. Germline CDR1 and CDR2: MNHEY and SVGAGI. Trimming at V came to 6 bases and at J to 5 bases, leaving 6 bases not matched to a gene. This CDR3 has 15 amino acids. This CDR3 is CASRRTSGSRETQYF. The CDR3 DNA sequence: TGTGCCAGCAGAAGGACTAGCGGGAGTAGGGAGACCCAGTACTTC.

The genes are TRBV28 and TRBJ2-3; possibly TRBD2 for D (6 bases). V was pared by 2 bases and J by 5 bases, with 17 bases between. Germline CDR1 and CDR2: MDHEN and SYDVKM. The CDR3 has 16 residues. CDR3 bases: TGTGCCAGCAGTTTAGGCGGGACCCGATTGGGAGATACGCAGTATTTT. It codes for CASSLGGTRLGDTQYF.

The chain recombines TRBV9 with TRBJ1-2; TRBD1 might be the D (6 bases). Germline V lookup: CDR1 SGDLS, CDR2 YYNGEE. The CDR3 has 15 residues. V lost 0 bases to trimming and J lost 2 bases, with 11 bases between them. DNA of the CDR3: TGTGCCAGCAGCGTAGAGTCCCAGGGGAACTATGGCTACACCTTC. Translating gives CASSVESQGNYGYTF.

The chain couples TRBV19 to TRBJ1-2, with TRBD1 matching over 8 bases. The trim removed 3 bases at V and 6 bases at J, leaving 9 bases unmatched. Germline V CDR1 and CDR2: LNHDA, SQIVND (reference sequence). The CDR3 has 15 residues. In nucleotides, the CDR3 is TGTGCCAGTAGTATTACGGCAGGGGGCTGGGATGGCTACACCTTC. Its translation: CASSITAGGWDGYTF.

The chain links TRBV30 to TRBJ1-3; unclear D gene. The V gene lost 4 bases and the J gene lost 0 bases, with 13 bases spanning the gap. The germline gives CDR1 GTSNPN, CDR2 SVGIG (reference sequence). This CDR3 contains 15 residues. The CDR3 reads CAWKDGPSSGNTIYF. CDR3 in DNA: TGTGCCTGGAAGGATGGGCCGAGCTCTGGAAACACCATATATTTT.

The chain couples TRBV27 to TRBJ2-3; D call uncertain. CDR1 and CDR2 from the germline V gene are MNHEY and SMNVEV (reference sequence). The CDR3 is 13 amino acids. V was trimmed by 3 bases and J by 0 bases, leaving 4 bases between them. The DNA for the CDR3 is TGTGCCAGCAGTTTTCGGAGCACAGATACGCAGTATTTT. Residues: CASSFRSTDTQYF.

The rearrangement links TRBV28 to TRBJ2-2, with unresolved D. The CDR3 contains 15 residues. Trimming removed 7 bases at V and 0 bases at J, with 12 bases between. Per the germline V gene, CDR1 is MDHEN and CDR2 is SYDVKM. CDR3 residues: CASIPHSANTGELFF. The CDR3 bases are TGTGCCAGCATACCCCACAGTGCGAACACCGGGGAGCTGTTTTTT. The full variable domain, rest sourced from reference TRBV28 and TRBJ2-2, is DVKVTQSSRYLVKRTGEKVFLECVQDMDHENMFWYRQDPGLGLRLIYFSYDVKMKEKGDIPEGYSVSREKKERFSLILESASTNQTSMYLCASIPHSANTGELFFGEGSRLTVL.

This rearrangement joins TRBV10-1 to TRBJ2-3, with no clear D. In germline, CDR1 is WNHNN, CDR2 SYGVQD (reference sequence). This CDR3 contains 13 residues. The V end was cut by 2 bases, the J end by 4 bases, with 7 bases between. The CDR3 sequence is CASSEIGADTQYF. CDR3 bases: TGCGCCAGCAGTGAGATTGGAGCAGATACGCAGTATTTT.